A selection of T cell receptor beta chains follows, all from one sample in a study of blood T cell repertoires in COVID-19. This table comes from immunoSEQ multiplex PCR, and its TCRdb copy is limited to in-frame clones, with some not included. The sample has approximately 150,000 clones, 88% seen once. Material: peripheral blood. The receptors were gathered from a woman in her forties or fifties with acute or convalescent COVID-19. The CDR3 runs from the conserved cysteine through the conserved F or W. The D gene is left open where the match is weak. Only some rows state a clone size, as once, few, many or a class for expanded clones.

v_call: TRBV7-9; clone_size: .; j_call: TRBJ1-4; d_call: TRBD1; cdr3_nt: TGTGCCAGCAGCAAGGGGAACAGGGGGTTTGCTGAAAAACTGTTTTTT; cdr3_aa: CASSKGNRGFAEKLFF
v_call: TRBV10-3; clone_size: .; j_call: TRBJ2-1; d_call: TRBD2; cdr3_nt: TGTGCCATCAGGCCCGACGGTGCGGGGGGTTACAATGAGCAGTTCTTC; cdr3_aa: CAIRPDGAGGYNEQFF
v_call: TRBV28; clone_size: .; j_call: TRBJ2-7; d_call: TRBD1; cdr3_nt: TGTGCCAGCAGTTTATGGGGACAGGGGGCGGACGAGCAGTACTTC; cdr3_aa: CASSLWGQGADEQYF
v_call: TRBV6-4; clone_size: few; j_call: TRBJ2-1; d_call: TRBD2; cdr3_nt: TGTGCCAGCAGTGACTCGACTAGCGGGAGCAATGAGCAGTTCTTC; cdr3_aa: CASSDSTSGSNEQFF
v_call: TRBV5-1; clone_size: .; j_call: TRBJ1-2; d_call: .; cdr3_nt: TGCGCCAGCAGCTTGAGGGTAGGGCAGGGCGGCTACACCTTC; cdr3_aa: CASSLRVGQGGYTF
v_call: TRBV13; clone_size: .; j_call: TRBJ2-1; d_call: TRBD2; cdr3_nt: TGTGCCAGCAGCTTAGGGACTAGCGGGGAACAGTTCTTC; cdr3_aa: CASSLGTSGEQFF
v_call: TRBV19; clone_size: .; j_call: TRBJ2-1; d_call: TRBD1; cdr3_nt: TGTGCCAGTAGTTTACAGGGGCCCTCCTACAATGAGCAGTTCTTC; cdr3_aa: CASSLQGPSYNEQFF
v_call: TRBV9; clone_size: .; j_call: TRBJ1-3; d_call: .; cdr3_nt: TGTGCCAGCAGCCCATGGACAGTTCTCTCTGGAAACACCATATATTTT; cdr3_aa: CASSPWTVLSGNTIYF
v_call: TRBV29-1; clone_size: .; j_call: TRBJ2-3; d_call: TRBD1; cdr3_nt: TGCAGCGTTGTAAGGACAGGGATCACAGATACGCAGTATTTT; cdr3_aa: CSVVRTGITDTQYF
v_call: TRBV6-1; clone_size: .; j_call: TRBJ2-7; d_call: .; cdr3_nt: TGTGCCAGCAGTGGCCGGAGTAAGTGGCCCCGGGACGAGCAGTACTTC; cdr3_aa: CASSGRSKWPRDEQYF
v_call: TRBV19; clone_size: few; j_call: TRBJ2-3; d_call: TRBD2; cdr3_nt: TGTGCCAGTAGTAGAATAGCGGGAGGGGCAGATACGCAGTATTTT; cdr3_aa: CASSRIAGGADTQYF
v_call: TRBV10-3; clone_size: .; j_call: TRBJ1-3; d_call: .; cdr3_nt: TGTGCCATCAGTGAGTCGGGAGGGGCTGGAAACACCATATATTTT; cdr3_aa: CAISESGGAGNTIYF
v_call: TRBV7-3; clone_size: once; j_call: TRBJ2-5; d_call: .; cdr3_nt: TGTGCCAGCAGCAAACTAGCTCAAGAGACCCAGTACTTC; cdr3_aa: CASSKLAQETQYF
v_call: TRBV5-5; clone_size: .; j_call: TRBJ1-1; d_call: TRBD1; cdr3_nt: TGTGCCAGCAGCCCACGGCAGGGGGCTACTGAAGCTTTCTTT; cdr3_aa: CASSPRQGATEAFF
v_call: TRBV9; clone_size: .; j_call: TRBJ2-1; d_call: TRBD2; cdr3_nt: TGTGCCAGCAGCGTAGGAGTAGCGGGGCTTAATGAGCAGTTCTTC; cdr3_aa: CASSVGVAGLNEQFF
v_call: TRBV4-1; clone_size: few; j_call: TRBJ2-1; d_call: .; cdr3_nt: TGCGCCAGCAGCCAAGCAGCGTCTGACTCCTACAATGAGCAGTTCTTC; cdr3_aa: CASSQAASDSYNEQFF
v_call: TRBV2; clone_size: .; j_call: TRBJ1-2; d_call: TRBD1; cdr3_nt: TGTGCCAGCGTCACTCTCCAGGGGGCCGGTGGCTACACCTTC; cdr3_aa: CASVTLQGAGGYTF
v_call: TRBV20-1; clone_size: .; j_call: TRBJ2-7; d_call: .; cdr3_nt: TGCAGTGCTAGTAGGTTCGACAGGCGGTCAACCTACGAGCAGTACTTC; cdr3_aa: CSASRFDRRSTYEQYF
v_call: TRBV27; clone_size: .; j_call: TRBJ1-4; d_call: .; cdr3_nt: TGTGCCAGCAGTCAAGGACTCCCGCCCTCGGTTGAAAAACTGTTTTTT; cdr3_aa: CASSQGLPPSVEKLFF
v_call: TRBV5-6; clone_size: .; j_call: TRBJ2-7; d_call: .; cdr3_nt: TGTGCCAGCAATATTCAGGGTTCGCACGAGCAGTACTTC; cdr3_aa: CASNIQGSHEQYF
v_call: TRBV6-5; clone_size: once; j_call: TRBJ1-2; d_call: .; cdr3_nt: TGTGCCAGCAGTCTCAGGGAGGCTAACTATGGCTACACCTTC; cdr3_aa: CASSLREANYGYTF
v_call: TRBV7-9; clone_size: .; j_call: TRBJ2-1; d_call: TRBD1; cdr3_nt: TGTGCCAGCACCCAGGGGGCCCCCCTCGTCAATGAGCAGTTCTTC; cdr3_aa: CASTQGAPLVNEQFF
v_call: TRBV10-2; clone_size: .; j_call: TRBJ2-7; d_call: .; cdr3_nt: TGCGCCAGCAGTGAGTCGGTCGGCGAGCAGTACTTC; cdr3_aa: CASSESVGEQYF
v_call: TRBV5-1; clone_size: .; j_call: TRBJ2-7; d_call: TRBD1; cdr3_nt: TGCGCCAGCAGCCAGGGGACAGGCTTATCCTACGAGCAGTACTTC; cdr3_aa: CASSQGTGLSYEQYF
v_call: TRBV15; clone_size: once; j_call: TRBJ2-7; d_call: .; cdr3_nt: TGTGCCACCAGCAGAGCCGGGACAAACTCCTACGAGCAGTACTTC; cdr3_aa: CATSRAGTNSYEQYF
v_call: TRBV19; clone_size: .; j_call: TRBJ1-2; d_call: .; cdr3_nt: TGTGCCAGTAGTATAAACCTAGGAGGGGACTATGGCTACACCTTC; cdr3_aa: CASSINLGGDYGYTF
v_call: TRBV3-1/TRBV3-2; clone_size: .; j_call: TRBJ2-3; d_call: TRBD2; cdr3_nt: TGTGCCAGCAGCCAAGACGGGACTAGAGGGCCAGATACGCAGTATTTT; cdr3_aa: CASSQDGTRGPDTQYF
v_call: TRBV13; clone_size: .; j_call: TRBJ2-5; d_call: .; cdr3_nt: TGTGCCAGTAGGGGGACTACCGCTGAGTGGACCCAGTACTTC; cdr3_aa: CASRGTTAEWTQYF
v_call: TRBV6-4; clone_size: .; j_call: TRBJ1-4; d_call: .; cdr3_nt: TGTGCCAGCAGTGACTCGGCCGGGAAACTGTTTTTT; cdr3_aa: CASSDSAGKLFF
v_call: TRBV6-5; clone_size: .; j_call: TRBJ1-2; d_call: .; cdr3_nt: TGTGCCAGCAGTTACGCCGACGGGGGGCGCTATGGCTACACCTTC; cdr3_aa: CASSYADGGRYGYTF
v_call: TRBV7-9; clone_size: few; j_call: TRBJ2-1; d_call: TRBD2; cdr3_nt: TGTGCCAGCAGCTCAATAGCGGGACTTCGGTACAATGAGCAGTTCTTC; cdr3_aa: CASSSIAGLRYNEQFF
v_call: TRBV30; clone_size: .; j_call: TRBJ1-5; d_call: .; cdr3_nt: TGTGCCTGGAGCGGAGGGTATGGCAATCAGCCCCAGCATTTT; cdr3_aa: CAWSGGYGNQPQHF
v_call: TRBV18; clone_size: .; j_call: TRBJ2-7; d_call: .; cdr3_nt: TGTGCCAGCTCCCAGCGACAGGCGTTCTCCTACGAGCAGTACTTC; cdr3_aa: CASSQRQAFSYEQYF
v_call: TRBV6-5; clone_size: .; j_call: TRBJ1-1; d_call: .; cdr3_nt: TGTGCCAGCAGTTTGGTTAACTCGAGGAACACTGAAGCTTTCTTT; cdr3_aa: CASSLVNSRNTEAFF
v_call: TRBV4-1; clone_size: .; j_call: TRBJ1-2; d_call: TRBD1; cdr3_nt: TGCGCCAGCAGCCAAGGGGGACAGACAGCGAACTATGGCTACACCTTC; cdr3_aa: CASSQGGQTANYGYTF
v_call: TRBV4-2; clone_size: .; j_call: TRBJ1-6; d_call: .; cdr3_nt: TGTGCCAGCAGCCAGCACAGGGTCGATAATTCACCCCTCCACTTT; cdr3_aa: CASSQHRVDNSPLHF
v_call: TRBV2; clone_size: .; j_call: TRBJ1-5; d_call: .; cdr3_nt: TGTGCCAGCAGTGATTCAGGGTCTAGCAATCAGCCCCAGCATTTT; cdr3_aa: CASSDSGSSNQPQHF
v_call: TRBV6-2/TRBV6-3; clone_size: .; j_call: TRBJ2-1; d_call: .; cdr3_nt: TGTGCCAGCAGTTACGGGGGGGCAGGGGGCAGAAATGAGCAGTTCTTC; cdr3_aa: CASSYGGAGGRNEQFF
v_call: TRBV7-3; clone_size: .; j_call: TRBJ2-7; d_call: .; cdr3_nt: TGTGCCAGCAGCTGGGGCTCAACTTACGAGCAGTACTTC; cdr3_aa: CASSWGSTYEQYF
v_call: TRBV19; clone_size: .; j_call: TRBJ1-1; d_call: TRBD1; cdr3_nt: TGTGCCAGTCAGGGGGCAATGAACACTGAAGCTTTCTTT; cdr3_aa: CASQGAMNTEAFF
v_call: TRBV25-1; clone_size: .; j_call: TRBJ1-2; d_call: .; cdr3_nt: TGTGCCAGCAGTGGACCAGGGTTAGGTGGGGGCTACACCTTC; cdr3_aa: CASSGPGLGGGYTF
v_call: TRBV19; clone_size: once; j_call: TRBJ1-3; d_call: .; cdr3_nt: TGTGCCAGTAGTGTCTATAGCTCTGGAAACACCATATATTTT; cdr3_aa: CASSVYSSGNTIYF
v_call: TRBV4-2; clone_size: once; j_call: TRBJ2-5; d_call: TRBD2; cdr3_nt: TGTGCCAGCAGCCCCCACCGGGGGAGGGAGGAGACCCAGTACTTC; cdr3_aa: CASSPHRGREETQYF
v_call: TRBV6-2/TRBV6-3; clone_size: .; j_call: TRBJ1-4; d_call: .; cdr3_nt: TGTGCCAGCAGTCGACAAGGTGGAACTAATGAAAAACTGTTTTTT; cdr3_aa: CASSRQGGTNEKLFF
v_call: TRBV27; clone_size: .; j_call: TRBJ1-3; d_call: TRBD1; cdr3_nt: TGTGCCAGCAGTCCGTACAAAAGACAGGGGTACGGAAACACCATATATTTT; cdr3_aa: CASSPYKRQGYGNTIYF
v_call: TRBV20-1; clone_size: .; j_call: TRBJ1-2; d_call: .; cdr3_nt: TGCAGTGCTAGTATGGGGGGGAATGGCTACACCTTC; cdr3_aa: CSASMGGNGYTF
v_call: TRBV2; clone_size: .; j_call: TRBJ2-4; d_call: .; cdr3_nt: TGTGCCAGCAGCCTTAGGGGGTCGGACATTCAGTACTTC; cdr3_aa: CASSLRGSDIQYF
v_call: TRBV19; clone_size: .; j_call: TRBJ2-5; d_call: TRBD1; cdr3_nt: TGTGCCAGTAGCCCGATGGACAGGGAGGCTGAGACCCAGTACTTC; cdr3_aa: CASSPMDREAETQYF
v_call: TRBV13; clone_size: .; j_call: TRBJ2-1; d_call: .; cdr3_nt: TGTGCCAGCAGCCCCACCCGCAGCTCCTACAATGAGCAGTTCTTC; cdr3_aa: CASSPTRSSYNEQFF